These 11 T cell receptor beta chains came from one sample sequenced in a study of blood T cells in healthy people across ages. With a J-beta primer mix and a sample-barcoded 5' primer, a second PCR ran about 7 to 12 cycles. One entry per CDR3 protein, called by TCRdb with MiXCR from the 5' RACE reads. Of about 1.1 million distinct CDR3 sequences in the sample, more than 30% were seen once. The sample consisted of blood. The receptors come from a man between 18 and 29 years old in good health.

The rearrangement links TRBV3-1 to TRBJ1-2; 8 bases agree with TRBD1. Germline values: CDR1 LGHDT, CDR2 YNNKEL (reference sequence). With V trimmed by 0 bases and J by 13 bases, 10 bases remained unmatched. The CDR3 consists of 14 residues. This CDR3 reads CASSQDGAGGFITF. CDR3 coding DNA: TGTGCCAGCAGCCAAGATGGGGCAGGGGGCTTTATCACCTTC.

The chain combines TRBV20-1 with TRBJ2-2, with D possibly TRBD2 on 6 matching bases. The ends were cut back, 5 bases at V and 1 base at J, with 11 bases in the middle. This CDR3 is built from 14 residues. The germline V gene encodes CDR1 DFQATT and CDR2 SNEGSKA (reference sequence). The CDR3 DNA is TGCAGTGCTCCCAACGGGGGGAACACCGGGGAGCTGTTTTTT. Amino acids: CSAPNGGNTGELFF.

This sequence joins TRBV14 and TRBJ2-1; 14 bases are shared with TRBD2. The germline V gene encodes CDR1 SGHDN and CDR2 FVKESK. This CDR3 region has 15 residues. V was clipped by 7 bases and J by 9 bases; unmatched bases: 8. CDR3 nucleotide sequence: TGTGCCAGCACCCCGGGACTAGCGGGGGTAGGTGAGCAGTTCTTC. Its protein product is CASTPGLAGVGEQFF.

The chain links TRBV20-1 to TRBJ2-1; 11 bases map to TRBD2. CDR3 length: 16 residues. Trimming cost V 2 bases and J 2 bases; bases outside gene matches: 5. CDR1 DFQATT and CDR2 SNEGSKA come from the germline V gene (reference sequence). CDR3 amino acids: CSARSLAGGTYNEQFF. The DNA of the CDR3 is TGCAGTGCTAGAAGCCTAGCGGGGGGAACCTACAATGAGCAGTTCTTC.

V usage is TRBV20-1 and J usage is TRBJ1-1, with 7 bases identical to TRBD1. CDR1 and CDR2 (germline): DFQATT, SNEGSKA (reference sequence). V dropped 6 bases and J dropped 5; count of bases not matched to a gene: 12. The CDR3 spans 14 residues. The CDR3 DNA reads TGCAGTGCAGGGACACGACAGGGTACGACTGAAGCTTTCTTT. Translated, it gives CSAGTRQGTTEAFF.

The V gene is TRBV4-2, the J gene TRBJ1-5; D not resolved. This CDR3 spans 14 amino acids. Germline V gene data show CDR1 as LGHNA and CDR2 as YNFKEQ. Trimming pared 0 bases from V and 11 bases from J, leaving 14 bases between. The CDR3 DNA follows: TGTGCCAGCAGCCAAGAAGGGCGTGATTCGGCCCAGCATTTT. Translation: CASSQEGRDSAQHF.

The CDR3 bases are TGCAGTGCCACCTTGGGGGGACCGAACACTGAAGCTTTCTTT. Translation gives CSATLGGPNTEAFF. The V call is TRBV20-1, the J call TRBJ1-1, with D perhaps TRBD1 (5 bases). Per germline, CDR1 DFQATT and CDR2 SNEGSKA (reference sequence). CDR3 length equals 14 residues. Trimming stripped 6 bases from V and 1 base from J, with 15 bases between.

Many counts were recorded for this clonotype. The chain combines TRBV7-2 with TRBJ2-1, with 7 bases aligning to TRBD2. This CDR3 spans 17 amino acids. The V gene end was trimmed by 5 bases and the J gene end by 3 bases; junction bases not matched to a gene: 13. The germline V gene encodes CDR1 SGHTA and CDR2 FQGNSA. The CDR3 nucleotides read TGTGCCAGCAGCCCTCAGACTGGGAGGGAAGTCTACAATGAGCAGTTCTTC. Residues: CASSPQTGREVYNEQFF.

The sample holds a few counts of this clonotype. The J gene is TRBJ2-3, the V gene TRBV9; no clear D. Germline V lookup: CDR1 SGDLS, CDR2 YYNGEE. V lost 0 bases to trimming and J lost 3 bases, with 8 bases between them. This CDR3 has 14 residues. CDR3 amino acids: CASSVATRTDTQYF. The CDR3 coding sequence is TGTGCCAGCAGCGTAGCTACCCGAACAGATACGCAGTATTTT.

The CDR3 nucleotides are TGCAGTGCTGCAGTGCGGACAGGGTACACAGATACGCAGTATTTT. Translated, it gives CSAAVRTGYTDTQYF. The chain is built from TRBV20-1 and TRBJ2-3; 8 positions match TRBD1. The CDR3 loop spans 15 amino acids. V lost 5 bases and J lost 2; bases outside the gene matches: 9. The germline V gene encodes CDR1 DFQATT and CDR2 SNEGSKA (reference sequence).

In its sample, this clonotype was seen many times. J is TRBJ2-7 and V is TRBV7-9; TRBD2 is a possible D gene (5 bases). This CDR3 region has 14 residues. Trimming stripped 5 bases from V and 0 bases from J, with 11 bases between. Germline V gene sequence: CDR1 SEHNR, CDR2 FQNEAQ (reference sequence). The CDR3 DNA reads TGTGCCAGCAGCCCGGACTTCGTCTCCTACGAGCAGTACTTC. This sequence encodes CASSPDFVSYEQYF.